Detailed here is one T cell receptor beta chain. Its antigen is undetermined. This sample is drawn from a study of T cell repertoires in cytomegalovirus infection. Overall study: Epitope selection comprised recently identified HLA-C-restricted CMV epitopes and well-studied HLA-B-restricted CMV epitopes. Evidence of both CMV infection and a matching HLA type came from public TCR beta signatures.

Whole-study results and caveats: CMV-specific TCR beta clonotypes restricted by HLA-C were the ones dominating the ex vivo response. Cumulative public TCR beta family frequency identified carriers of CMV plus the relevant HLA.

The CDR3 has 16 residues. J gave up 6 bases and V 0 bases, and 3 bases lay outside the gene matches. The germline gives CDR1 KGHDR, CDR2 SFDVKD. TCRdb redid the calling of the reads with MiXCR, one entry per CDR3 protein. The profile covers about 920,000 distinct CDR3 sequences, with under 40% appearing a single time and around 15% taken by the ten largest. The sequence was collected from a human donor in good health (CMV status not recorded). Some clones in this sample may be carry-over from other donors' samples. The rearrangement links TRBV24-1 to TRBJ2-1, with 11 bases identical to TRBD2. The specimen comprised cultured CD8+ T cells from PBMCs, sampled from culture after CMV antigen stimulation. The CDR3 DNA follows: TGTGCCACCAGTGATTTGACTAGCGGGGGAGTCAATGAGCAGTTCTTC. Translating gives CATSDLTSGGVNEQFF.